This TCR beta chain was recorded in a study of blood T cell repertoires in COVID-19. The overall study: Samples of COVID-19 (acute and convalescent) were obtained from the United States, Italy and Spain. Sample material is recorded as cDNA or gDNA derived from T cells, B-cell-depleted T cells, or PBMCs.

This table comes from immunoSEQ multiplex PCR, and its TCRdb copy is limited to in-frame clones, with some not included. The sample lists tens of thousands of clones; approximately 82% were seen once. The V end was cut by 5 bases, the J end by 5 bases, with 19 bases between. The germline V gene encodes CDR1 MNHNY and CDR2 SVGAGI (reference sequence). The CDR3 is 15 amino acids. The gene calls are TRBV6-6 and TRBJ2-7; the D gene is possibly TRBD1 (6 bases). This clonotype was sampled from a human donor in a cohort sampled during active COVID-19. The sequenced sample was peripheral blood. The DNA of the CDR3 is TGTGCCAGCAGTCACAGCCGGGATCAGGGGCACGAGCAGTACTTC. Translated, it gives CASSHSRDQGHEQYF.